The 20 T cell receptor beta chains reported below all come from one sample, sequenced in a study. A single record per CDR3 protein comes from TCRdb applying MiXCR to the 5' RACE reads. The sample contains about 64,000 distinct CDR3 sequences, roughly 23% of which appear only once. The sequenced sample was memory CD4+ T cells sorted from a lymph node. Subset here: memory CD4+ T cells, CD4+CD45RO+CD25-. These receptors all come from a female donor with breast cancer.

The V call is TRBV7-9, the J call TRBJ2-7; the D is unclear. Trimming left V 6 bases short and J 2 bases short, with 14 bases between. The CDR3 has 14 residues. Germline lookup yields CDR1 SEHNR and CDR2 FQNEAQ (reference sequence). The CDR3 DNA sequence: TGTGCCAGCAGTTCCTTCGGGCTCGCCTACGAGCAGTACTTC. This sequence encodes CASSSFGLAYEQYF.

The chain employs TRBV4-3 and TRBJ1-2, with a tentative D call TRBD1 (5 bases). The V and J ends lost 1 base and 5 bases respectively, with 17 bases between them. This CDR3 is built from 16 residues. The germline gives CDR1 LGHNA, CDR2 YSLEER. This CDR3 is CASSQVLWGEAYGYTF. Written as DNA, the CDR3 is TGCGCCAGCAGCCAAGTCTTATGGGGGGAAGCTTATGGCTACACCTTC.

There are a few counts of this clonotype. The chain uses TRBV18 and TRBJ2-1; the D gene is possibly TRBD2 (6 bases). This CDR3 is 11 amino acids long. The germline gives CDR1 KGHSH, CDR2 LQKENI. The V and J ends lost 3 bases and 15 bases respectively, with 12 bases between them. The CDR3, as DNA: TGTGCCAGCTCACCTCCGGGACTTTTGTTCTTC. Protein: CASSPPGLLFF.

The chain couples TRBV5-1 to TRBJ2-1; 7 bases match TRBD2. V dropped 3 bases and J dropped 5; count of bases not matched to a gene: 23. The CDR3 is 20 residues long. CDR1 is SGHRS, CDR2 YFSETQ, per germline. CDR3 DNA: TGCGCCAGCAGCTCCCAAAGGGCGGGAGACCTACTTAAAATTGACAATGAGCAGTTCTTC. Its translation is CASSSQRAGDLLKIDNEQFF.

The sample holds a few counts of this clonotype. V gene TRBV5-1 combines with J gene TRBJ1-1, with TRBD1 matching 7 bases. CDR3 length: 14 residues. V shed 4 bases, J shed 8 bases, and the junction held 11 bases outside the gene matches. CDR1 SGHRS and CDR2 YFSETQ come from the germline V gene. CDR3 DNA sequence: TGCGCCAGCAGCCCCGACAGGGAAAAAAAGGAAGCTTTCTTT. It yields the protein CASSPDREKKEAFF.

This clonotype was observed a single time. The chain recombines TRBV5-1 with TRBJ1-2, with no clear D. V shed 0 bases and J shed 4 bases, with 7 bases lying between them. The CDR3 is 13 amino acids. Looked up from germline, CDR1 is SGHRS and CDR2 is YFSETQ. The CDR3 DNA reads TGCGCCAGCAGCTTGGAACAGACCTATGGCTACACCTTC. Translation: CASSLEQTYGYTF.

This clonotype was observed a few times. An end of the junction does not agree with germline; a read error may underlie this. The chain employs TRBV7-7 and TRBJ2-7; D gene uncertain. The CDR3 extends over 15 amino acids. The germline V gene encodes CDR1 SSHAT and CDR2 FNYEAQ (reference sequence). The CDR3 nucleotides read TGTGCTAGCAGCTTAGATACGGACCACTCCTCTAAGCAGTACTTC. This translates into CASSLDTDHSSKQYF.

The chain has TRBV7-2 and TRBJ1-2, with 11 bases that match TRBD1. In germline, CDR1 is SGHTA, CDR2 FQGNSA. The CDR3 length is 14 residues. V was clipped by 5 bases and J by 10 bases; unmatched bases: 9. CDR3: CASSVWTGGSDYTF. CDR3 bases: TGTGCCAGCAGCGTCTGGACAGGGGGCAGTGACTACACCTTC.

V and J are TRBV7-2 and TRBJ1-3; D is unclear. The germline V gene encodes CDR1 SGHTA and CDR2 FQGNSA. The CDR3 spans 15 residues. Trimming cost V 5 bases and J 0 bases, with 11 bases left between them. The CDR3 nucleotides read TGTGCCAGCAGCCGGTCTACCAGCTCTGGAAACACCATATATTTT. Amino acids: CASSRSTSSGNTIYF.

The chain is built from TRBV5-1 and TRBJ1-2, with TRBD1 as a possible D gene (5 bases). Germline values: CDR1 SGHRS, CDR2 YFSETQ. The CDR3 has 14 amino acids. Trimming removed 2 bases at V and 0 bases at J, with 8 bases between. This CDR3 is CASSLETANYGYTF. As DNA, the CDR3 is TGCGCCAGCAGCTTAGAGACAGCTAACTATGGCTACACCTTC.

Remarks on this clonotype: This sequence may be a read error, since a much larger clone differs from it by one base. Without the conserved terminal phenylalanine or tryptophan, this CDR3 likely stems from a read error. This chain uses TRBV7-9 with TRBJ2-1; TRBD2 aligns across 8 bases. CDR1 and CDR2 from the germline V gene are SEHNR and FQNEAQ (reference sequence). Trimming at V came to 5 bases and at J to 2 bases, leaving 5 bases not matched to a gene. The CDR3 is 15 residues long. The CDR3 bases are TGTGCCAGCAGCCCGGGGGGGACCCCCTACAATGAGCAGTTCCTC. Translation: CASSPGGTPYNEQFL.

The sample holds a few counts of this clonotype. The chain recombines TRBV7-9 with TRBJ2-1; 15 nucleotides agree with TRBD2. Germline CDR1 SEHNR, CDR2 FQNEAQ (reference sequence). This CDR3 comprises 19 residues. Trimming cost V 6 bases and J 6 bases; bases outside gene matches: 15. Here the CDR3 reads CASRGTAGTSGRSLNEQFF. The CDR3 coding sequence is TGTGCCAGCAGAGGGACGGCCGGGACTAGCGGGAGGAGTCTCAATGAGCAGTTCTTC.

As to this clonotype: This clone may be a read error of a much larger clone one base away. The CDR3 protein is CASSSSTYGHTF. Here the CDR3 DNA reads TGTGCCAGCAGCTCCAGTACTTATGGCCACACCTTC. The V gene is TRBV7-2, the J gene TRBJ1-2, with no clear D. Per the germline V gene, CDR1 is SGHTA and CDR2 is FQGNSA. The CDR3 contains 12 residues. Filled out from reference TRBV7-2 and TRBJ1-2, the complete variable domain reads GAGVSQSPSNKVTEKGKDVELRCDPISGHTALYWYRQSLGQGLEFLIYFQGNSAPDKSGLPSDRFSAERTGGSVSTLTIQRTQQEDSAVYLCASSSSTYGHTFGSGTRLTVV.

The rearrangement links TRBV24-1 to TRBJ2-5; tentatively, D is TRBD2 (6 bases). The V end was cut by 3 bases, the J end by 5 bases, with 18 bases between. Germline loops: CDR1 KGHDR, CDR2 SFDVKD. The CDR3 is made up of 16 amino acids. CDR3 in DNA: TGTGCCACCAGTGATGGGACTGATCTAGTGGTGGAGACCCAGTACTTC. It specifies CATSDGTDLVVETQYF.

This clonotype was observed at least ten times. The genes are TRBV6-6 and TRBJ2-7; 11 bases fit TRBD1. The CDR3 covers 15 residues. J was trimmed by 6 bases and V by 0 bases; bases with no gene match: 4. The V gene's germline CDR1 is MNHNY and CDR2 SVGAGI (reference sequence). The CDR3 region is CASSYSPGQGAEQYF. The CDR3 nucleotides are TGTGCCAGCAGTTACTCGCCTGGACAGGGGGCCGAGCAGTACTTC.

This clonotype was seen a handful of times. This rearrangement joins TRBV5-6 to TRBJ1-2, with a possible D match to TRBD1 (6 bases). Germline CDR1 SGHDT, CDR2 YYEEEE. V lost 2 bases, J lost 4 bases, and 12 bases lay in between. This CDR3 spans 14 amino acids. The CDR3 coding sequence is TGTGCCAGCAGCTTTGGGGGGCTCGGCTATGGCTACACCTTC. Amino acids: CASSFGGLGYGYTF.

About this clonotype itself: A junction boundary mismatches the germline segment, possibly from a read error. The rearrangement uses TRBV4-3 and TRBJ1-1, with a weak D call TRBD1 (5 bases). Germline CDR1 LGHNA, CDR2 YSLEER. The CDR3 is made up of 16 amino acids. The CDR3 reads CASSQLIARGNTEACF. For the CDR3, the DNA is TGCGCCAGCAGCCAATTAATAGCGCGGGGGAACACTGAAGCTTGCTTT.

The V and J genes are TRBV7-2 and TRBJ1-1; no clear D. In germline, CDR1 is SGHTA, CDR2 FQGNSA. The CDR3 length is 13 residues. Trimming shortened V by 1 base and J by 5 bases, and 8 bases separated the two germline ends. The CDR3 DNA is TGTGCCAGCAGCTTAGGGCGGAGGACTGAAGCTTTCTTT. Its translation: CASSLGRRTEAFF.

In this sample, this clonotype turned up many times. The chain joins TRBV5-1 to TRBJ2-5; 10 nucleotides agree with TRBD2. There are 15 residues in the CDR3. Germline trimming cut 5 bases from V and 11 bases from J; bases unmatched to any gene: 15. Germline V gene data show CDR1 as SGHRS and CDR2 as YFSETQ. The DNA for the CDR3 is TGCGCCAGCAGAGCCGGACTAGCGGCGGCCCCTAGTCAGTACTTC. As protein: CASRAGLAAAPSQYF.

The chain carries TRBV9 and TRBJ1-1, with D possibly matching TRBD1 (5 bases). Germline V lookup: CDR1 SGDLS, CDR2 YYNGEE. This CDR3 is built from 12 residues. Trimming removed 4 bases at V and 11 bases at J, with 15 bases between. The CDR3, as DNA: TGTGCCAGCAGCTTGGGGACCCCCTGGGCTTTCTTT. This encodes CASSLGTPWAFF.